Each of the 10 T cell receptor beta chains below was sequenced from the same sample in a study of blood T cell repertoires in COVID-19. The data were produced by immunoSEQ multiplex PCR, yet TCRdb's version contains in-frame clones alone and is incomplete. The table lists more than 200,000 clones, 81% of them singletons. Sequencing was performed on peripheral blood. Every receptor here comes from a woman aged 80 or over with acute or convalescent COVID-19.

The chain links TRBV5-5 to TRBJ1-2; 8 bases are shared with TRBD1. Trimming cost V 3 bases and J 2 bases; bases outside gene matches: 6. Germline V gives CDR1 SGHKS, CDR2 YYEKEE (reference sequence). CDR3 length: 15 amino acids. The CDR3 protein is CASSWGQAGNYGYTF. CDR3 sequence (DNA): TGTGCCAGCAGCTGGGGACAGGCGGGGAACTATGGCTACACCTTC.

J is TRBJ2-3 and V is TRBV4-2, with a weak D call TRBD2 (6 bases). Germline V gene sequence: CDR1 LGHNA, CDR2 YNFKEQ. Trimming took off 11 bases at V and 0 bases at J, with 15 bases between the two ends. CDR3 length: 14 residues. The CDR3 spells CAVSSGASTDTQYF. In DNA, the CDR3 is TGTGCCGTCAGTAGCGGTGCTAGCACAGATACGCAGTATTTT.

In this sample, this clone turned up once. The chain has TRBV19 and TRBJ2-1; 12 positions match TRBD2. Germline V CDR1 and CDR2: LNHDA, SQIVND (reference sequence). This CDR3 spans 15 amino acids. V trimming: 4 bases; J trimming: 9 bases; junction bases outside the gene matches: 7. CDR3 residues: CASSTRLAGAGEQFF. CDR3 nucleotides: TGTGCCAGTAGTACCCGACTAGCGGGAGCTGGTGAGCAGTTCTTC.

With regard to this clone: A much larger clonotype is one base distant, so this may be a read error. J is TRBJ2-3 and V is TRBV25-1; 9 bases line up with TRBD1. Germline lookup yields CDR1 MGHDK and CDR2 SYGVNS. The V and J ends lost 4 bases and 3 bases, in that order; junction bases with no gene match: 2. The CDR3 runs to 14 residues. DNA for the CDR3: TGTGCCAGCAGTGGGGACAGGGTTACAGATACGCAGTATTTT. Its protein product is CASSGDRVTDTQYF.

The chain carries TRBV3-1 (or the pseudogene TRBV3-2) and TRBJ1-2; 7 bases agree with TRBD1. The germline CDR1 and CDR2 sequences are LGHDT and YNNKEL (reference sequence). The ends lost 3 bases at V and 5 bases at J; junction bases unmatched: 6. This CDR3 comprises 14 residues. This CDR3 reads CASSHQPGQYGYTF. The CDR3 region has the DNA TGTGCCAGCAGCCACCAGCCGGGACAGTATGGCTACACCTTC.

This rearrangement joins TRBV9 to TRBJ2-3; 9 bases fit TRBD1. Germline V lookup: CDR1 SGDLS, CDR2 YYNGEE. The CDR3 spans 14 residues. V shed 7 bases and J 6 bases; nucleotides not matched to a gene: 9. CDR3 nucleotides: TGTGCCAGCGCCAGACAGGGGGTGGGTGATACGCAGTATTTT. Its translation is CASARQGVGDTQYF.

This chain joins TRBV3-1 (or the pseudogene TRBV3-2) and TRBJ2-1, with 7 bases fitting TRBD2. CDR3 size: 14 residues. Germline loops: CDR1 LGHDT, CDR2 YNNKEL (reference sequence). Germline trimming cut 7 bases from V and 5 bases from J; bases unmatched to any gene: 8. The DNA of the CDR3 is TGTGCCAGCACCTGGTGGGGGGGGAACAATGAGCAGTTCTTC. Protein sequence: CASTWWGGNNEQFF.

V usage is TRBV19 and J usage is TRBJ1-4; 11 nucleotides match TRBD1. The V gene end was trimmed by 6 bases and the J gene end by 8 bases; junction bases not matched to a gene: 20. This CDR3 is 19 amino acids long. Germline V CDR1 and CDR2: LNHDA, SQIVND (reference sequence). The CDR3 loop reads CASSVDGQGASLGEEKLFF. The CDR3 coding sequence is TGTGCCAGTAGCGTTGACGGACAGGGGGCCTCCCTGGGAGAAGAAAAACTGTTTTTT.

The CDR3 DNA reads as TGTGCCAGCACGAGGGACCCGGGGGGGAACGAGCAGTACTTC. Amino acid sequence: CASTRDPGGNEQYF. The chain joins TRBV2 to TRBJ2-7; 8 bases line up with TRBD2. CDR1 and CDR2 from the germline V gene are SNHLY and FYNNEI. Germline trimming cut 7 bases from V and 5 bases from J; bases unmatched to any gene: 10. CDR3 size: 14 residues.

The chain carries TRBV6-5 and TRBJ1-3; D call uncertain. CDR1 is MNHEY, CDR2 SVGAGI, per germline. The V gene lost 8 bases and the J gene lost 1 base, with 12 bases spanning the gap. The CDR3 length is 14 residues. The CDR3 nucleotides are TGTGCCAGCGGTATGTCGGGGTCTGGAAACACCATATATTTT. The encoded protein is CASGMSGSGNTIYF.